This T cell receptor (beta chain) emerged from a study of CD8+ T cells in alopecia areata. The CDR3 has 18 amino acids. After removal of 0 bases from V and 1 base from J, the junction contained 10 bases not matched to a gene. The germline V gene encodes CDR1 NSHNY and CDR2 SYGAGN. Pooled cutaneous lymph node cells were sorted using CD4, CD8alpha, NKG2D, NKG2ACE and other markers. RNA, once extracted, was reverse transcribed into cDNA for use as the sequencing template. Profiled with immunoSEQ multiplex PCR; TCRdb holds only in-frame clones, not every one. In total the sample includes 250,000 or so clones, none of them seen once. This clone was seen more than once but under ten times. Gene and germline names: mouse. The DNA ends 4 residues before the CDR3 does, and the rest of the CDR3 is filled in from the germline J gene.

Material for sequencing was CD4+ T cells sorted from a lymph node. The source is a C3H/HeJ mouse with alopecia areata. For the strain, the MHC haplotype given is H2-k. The chain employs TRBV13-1 and TRBJ2-3, with 8 nucleotides matching TRBD1. The CDR3 DNA, read in part, is TGTGCCAGCAGTGATGCACGACAGGGGAATTGGGGTGCAGAA. It is translated as CASSDARQGNWGAE. The entire CDR3 sequence reads CASSDARQGNWGAETLYF.